Included here is one TCR beta chain sequence, with context. Its target is not known. The record originates from a study of a mutant IDH1 vaccine in newly diagnosed glioma. Study context: In weeks 1, 3, 5, 7, 11, 15, 19 and 23, patients were vaccinated.

The table came from immunoSEQ multiplex PCR; TCRdb's copy has only in-frame clones and leaves some out. The sample lists some 51,000 clones, roughly 78% seen once, with roughly 1.8% in the top ten. The CDR3 is 14 residues long. CDR1 is MNHNS and CDR2 is SASEGT in the germline V gene. Trimming cost V 3 bases and J 0 bases, with 8 bases left between them. Time point here: week 5, during vaccination. The investigators gave 300 ug of mutant IDH1 20-mer peptide in each vaccine dose, together with topical imiquimod. This sequence joins TRBV6-1 and TRBJ1-1; D is uncertain. The sample was PBMCs, taken from a glioma patient whose treatment included an IDH1 peptide vaccine. The receptor was isolated from a woman in her thirties or forties with glioma. The CDR3 is CASSERPMNTEAFF. The CDR3 nucleotides are TGTGCCAGCAGTGAGAGACCTATGAACACTGAAGCTTTCTTT.